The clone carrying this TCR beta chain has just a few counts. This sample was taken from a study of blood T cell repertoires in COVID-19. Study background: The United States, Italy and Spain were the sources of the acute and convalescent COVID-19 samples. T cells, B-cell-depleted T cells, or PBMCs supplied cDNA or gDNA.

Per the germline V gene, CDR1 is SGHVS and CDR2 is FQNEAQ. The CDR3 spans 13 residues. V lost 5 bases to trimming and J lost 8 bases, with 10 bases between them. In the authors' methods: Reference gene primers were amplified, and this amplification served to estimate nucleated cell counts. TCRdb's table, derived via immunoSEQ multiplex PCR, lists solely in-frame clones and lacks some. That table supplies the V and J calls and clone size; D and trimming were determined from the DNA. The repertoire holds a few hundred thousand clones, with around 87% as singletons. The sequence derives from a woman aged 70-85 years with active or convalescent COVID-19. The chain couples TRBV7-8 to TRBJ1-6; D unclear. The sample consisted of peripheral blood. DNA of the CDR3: TGTGCCAGCAGCCACTCTGATGATTCACCCCTCCACTTT. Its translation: CASSHSDDSPLHF. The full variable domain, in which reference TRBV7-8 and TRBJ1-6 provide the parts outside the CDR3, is GAGVSQSPRYKVAKRGQDVALRCDPISGHVSLFWYQQALGQGPEFLTYFQNEAQLDKSGLPSDRFFAERPEGSVSTLKIQRTQQEDSAVYLCASSHSDDSPLHFGNGTRLTVT.